This T cell receptor (beta chain) was recorded in a study of blood T cell repertoires in COVID-19. Across the study: Acute and convalescent COVID-19 specimens originated in the United States, Italy and Spain. The cDNA or gDNA used as material had been derived from T cells, B-cell-depleted T cells, or PBMCs.

Assay used: immunoSEQ multiplex PCR; TCRdb lists only in-frame clones, some missing. This sample has tens of thousands of clones, with 90% to 95% found just once. The origin of this receptor is a man aged 35 to 55 with COVID-19, enrolled during active disease. Sequenced: peripheral blood.

For the CDR3, the DNA is TGCAGCGTAGGCCAACAGAGTGAAGCTTTCTTT. Translating gives CSVGQQSEAFF. The chain couples TRBV29-1 to TRBJ1-1; no clear D. Trimming left V 6 bases short and J 7 bases short, with 12 bases between. Germline values: CDR1 SQVTM, CDR2 ANQGSEA. This CDR3 is built from 11 residues. The variable domain in full, with the rest retrieved from reference TRBV29-1 and TRBJ1-1, is SAVISQKPSRDICQRGTSLTIQCQVDSQVTMMFWYRQQPGQSLTLIATANQGSEATYESGFVIDKFPISRPNLTFSTLTVSNMSPEDSSIYLCSVGQQSEAFFGQGTRLTVV.